The 7 T cell receptor beta chains presented below share a single source sample, sequenced in a study of T cells in Graves' hyperthyroidism and ophthalmopathy. Amplification targeted TCR beta CDR3 regions from RNA transcripts. RT-PCR in the first round (using the HTBI primer set) targeted the TCR CDR3. TCRdb re-derived calls from the multiplex PCR reads in MiXCR, one entry per CDR3 protein. The table includes almost 250,000 distinct CDR3 sequences, approximately 24% detected once. Material for sequencing was blood. The origin of the receptors is a woman between 40 and 55 years old with Graves' ophthalmopathy.

This clonotype has a count of ten or more. CDR3 protein: CSVELGQGPYEQYF. CDR3 DNA: TGCAGCGTTGAATTGGGACAGGGTCCCTACGAGCAGTACTTC. V and J are TRBV29-1 and TRBJ2-7; TRBD1 aligns across 9 bases. Trimming removed 2 bases from V and 2 bases from J; junction bases left unmatched: 4. The germline V gene has CDR1 SQVTM and CDR2 ANQGSEA. This CDR3 has 14 residues.

The chain joins TRBV20-1 to TRBJ2-3, with TRBD2 matching 11 bases. Germline assignment: CDR1 DFQATT and CDR2 SNEGSKA (reference sequence). The CDR3 sequence is 15 residues long. J gave up 5 bases and V 0 bases, and 4 bases lay outside the gene matches. This chain's CDR3 is CSARDRSGRVDTQYF. DNA for the CDR3: TGCAGTGCTAGAGATCGTAGCGGGAGGGTAGATACGCAGTATTTT.

This clonotype was recorded at least ten times. The chain joins TRBV11-1 to TRBJ2-7; 12 nucleotides agree with TRBD2. Germline V gives CDR1 SGHAT, CDR2 FQDESV (reference sequence). The CDR3 has 16 amino acids. The V gene end was trimmed by 5 bases and the J gene end by 13 bases; junction bases not matched to a gene: 18. The CDR3 coding sequence is TGTGCCAGCAGCAAAGGACTAGCGGGACATCTTTTGGGAATTTACTTC. Protein: CASSKGLAGHLLGIYF.

This clonotype came up many times. The chain has TRBV6-1 and TRBJ2-7; D not certain. V lost 4 bases, J lost 4 bases, and 14 bases lay in between. CDR1 MNHNS and CDR2 SASEGT come from the germline V gene. The CDR3 totals 14 residues. The CDR3 is CASSGWVEPYEQYF. The CDR3 nucleotides read TGTGCCAGCAGTGGATGGGTAGAGCCTTACGAGCAGTACTTC.

This clonotype appeared many times. The CDR3 protein is CASSAGTRGYEQYF. CDR3 DNA: TGTGCCAGCAGTGCCGGGACTAGAGGCTACGAGCAGTACTTC. This rearrangement joins TRBV28 to TRBJ2-7, with 8 bases fitting TRBD2. CDR1 is MDHEN, CDR2 SYDVKM, per germline. This CDR3 has 14 residues. J gave up 3 bases and V 5 bases, and 6 bases lay outside the gene matches.

The table lists this clonotype with many counts. V is TRBV6-1 and J is TRBJ2-7; D remains ambiguous. CDR1 and CDR2 (germline): MNHNS, SASEGT. V dropped 3 bases and J dropped 7 bases, with 13 bases sitting between them. The CDR3 spans 13 residues. The DNA for the CDR3 is TGTGCCAGCAGTGACCCCGACGGGTGGGAGCAGTACTTC. Translated: CASSDPDGWEQYF.

This clonotype was observed many times. V and J are TRBV30 and TRBJ2-5; TRBD1 or TRBD2 may be the D gene (5 bases each). The CDR3 consists of 13 residues. Germline V gives CDR1 GTSNPN, CDR2 SVGIG (reference sequence). With 5 bases removed from V and 5 bases from J, the gap between germline ends came to 15 bases. The CDR3 sequence: CAWGGRLRETQYF. The CDR3 region has the DNA TGTGCCTGGGGGGGACGACTAAGGGAGACCCAGTACTTC.